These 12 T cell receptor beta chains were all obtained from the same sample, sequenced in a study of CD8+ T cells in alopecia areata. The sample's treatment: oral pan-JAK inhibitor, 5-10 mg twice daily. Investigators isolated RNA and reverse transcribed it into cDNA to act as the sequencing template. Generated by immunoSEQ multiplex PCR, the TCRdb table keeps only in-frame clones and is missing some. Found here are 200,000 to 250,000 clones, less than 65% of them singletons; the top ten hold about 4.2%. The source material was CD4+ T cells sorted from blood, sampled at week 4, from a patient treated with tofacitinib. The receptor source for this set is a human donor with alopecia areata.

CDR3 DNA sequence: TGTGCCACCAGCAGAGATCATAGGCAGGGTGGAGAGACCCAGTACTTC. This gives the protein CATSRDHRQGGETQYF. V is TRBV15 and J is TRBJ2-5, with D tentatively TRBD1 (5 bases). V lost 0 bases and J 4 bases, leaving 15 bases between the germline ends. Germline-derived CDR1 and CDR2 are LNHNV and YYDKDF (reference sequence). CDR3 length equals 16 residues.

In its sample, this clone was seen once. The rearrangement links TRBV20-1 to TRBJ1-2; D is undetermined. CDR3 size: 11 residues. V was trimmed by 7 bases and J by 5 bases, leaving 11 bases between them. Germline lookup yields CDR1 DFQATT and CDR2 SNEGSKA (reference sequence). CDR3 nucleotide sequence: TGCAGTGTCGTAGGGAGATATGGCTACACCTTC. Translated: CSVVGRYGYTF.

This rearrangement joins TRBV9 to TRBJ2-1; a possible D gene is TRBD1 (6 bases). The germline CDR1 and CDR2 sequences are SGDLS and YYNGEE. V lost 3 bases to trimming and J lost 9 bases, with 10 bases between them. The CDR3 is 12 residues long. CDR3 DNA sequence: TGTGCCAGCAGCGCCAGGGGTATTGAGCAGTTCTTC. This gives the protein CASSARGIEQFF.

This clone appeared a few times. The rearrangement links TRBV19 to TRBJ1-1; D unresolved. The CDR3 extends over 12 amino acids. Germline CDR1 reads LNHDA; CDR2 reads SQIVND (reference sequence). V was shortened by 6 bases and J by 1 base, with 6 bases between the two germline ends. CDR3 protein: CASSNWNTEAFF. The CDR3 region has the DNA TGTGCCAGTAGCAACTGGAACACTGAAGCTTTCTTT.

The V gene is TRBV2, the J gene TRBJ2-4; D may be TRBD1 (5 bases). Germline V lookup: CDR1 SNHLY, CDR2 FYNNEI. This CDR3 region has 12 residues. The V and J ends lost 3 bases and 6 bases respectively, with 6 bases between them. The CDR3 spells CASSDRGNIQYF. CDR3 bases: TGTGCCAGCAGTGATAGGGGAAACATTCAGTACTTC.

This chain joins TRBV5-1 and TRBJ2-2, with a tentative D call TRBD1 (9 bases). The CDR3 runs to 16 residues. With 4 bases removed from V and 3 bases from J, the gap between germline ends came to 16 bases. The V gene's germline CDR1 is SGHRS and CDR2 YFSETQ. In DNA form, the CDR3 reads TGCGCCAGCAGCCCGGGGGGGACAGGGCACACCGGGGAGCTGTTTTTT. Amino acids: CASSPGGTGHTGELFF.

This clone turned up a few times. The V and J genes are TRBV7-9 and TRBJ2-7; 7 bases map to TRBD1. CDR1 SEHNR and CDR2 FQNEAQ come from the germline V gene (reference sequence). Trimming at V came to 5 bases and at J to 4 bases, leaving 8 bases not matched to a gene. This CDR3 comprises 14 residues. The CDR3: CASSPWTGLYEQYF. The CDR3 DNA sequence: TGTGCCAGCAGCCCTTGGACAGGCCTGTACGAGCAGTACTTC. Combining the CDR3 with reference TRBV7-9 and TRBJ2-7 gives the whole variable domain DTGVSQNPRHKITKRGQNVTFRCDPISEHNRLYWYRQTLGQGPEFLTYFQNEAQLEKSRLLSDRFSAERPKGSFSTLEIQRTEQGDSAMYLCASSPWTGLYEQYFGPGTRLTVT.

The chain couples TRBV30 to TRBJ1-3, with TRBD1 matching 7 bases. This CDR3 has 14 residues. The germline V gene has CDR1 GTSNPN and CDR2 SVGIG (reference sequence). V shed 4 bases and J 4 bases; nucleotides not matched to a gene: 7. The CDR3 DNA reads TGTGCCTGGAAGGTACAGGGGCAAGGAAACACCATATATTTT. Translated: CAWKVQGQGNTIYF. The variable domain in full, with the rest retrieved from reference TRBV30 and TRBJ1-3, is SQTIHQWPATLVQPVGSPLSLECTVEGTSNPNLYWYRQAAGRGLQLLFYSVGIGQISSEVPQNLSASRPQDRQFILSSKKLLLSDSGFYLCAWKVQGQGNTIYFGEGSWLTVV.

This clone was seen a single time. CDR3 DNA: TGTGCTAGTGGTCAGGGATCCCAAGAGACCCAGTACTTC. Protein: CASGQGSQETQYF. V is TRBV12-5 and J is TRBJ2-5; tentative D call: TRBD1 (5 bases). V dropped 5 bases and J dropped 1 base, with 8 bases sitting between them. There are 13 residues in the CDR3. Germline V CDR1 and CDR2: LGHNT, FRNRAP. Drawing the rest from reference TRBV12-5 and TRBJ2-5, the complete variable domain is DARVTQTPRHKVTEMGQEVTMRCQPILGHNTVFWYRQTMMQGLELLAYFRNRAPLDDSGMPKDRFSAEMPDATLATLKIQPSEPRDSAVYFCASGQGSQETQYFGPGTRLLVL.

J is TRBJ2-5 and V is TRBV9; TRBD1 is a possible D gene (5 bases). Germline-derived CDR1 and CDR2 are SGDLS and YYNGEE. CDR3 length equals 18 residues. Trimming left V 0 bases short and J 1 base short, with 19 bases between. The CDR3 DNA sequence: TGTGCCAGCAGCGTAGCTCACCAGACAGTCCCCGGCCAAGAGACCCAGTACTTC. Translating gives CASSVAHQTVPGQETQYF.

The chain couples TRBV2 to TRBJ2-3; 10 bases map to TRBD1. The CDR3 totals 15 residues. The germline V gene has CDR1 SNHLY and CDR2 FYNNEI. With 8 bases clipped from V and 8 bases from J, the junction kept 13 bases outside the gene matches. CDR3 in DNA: TGTGCCAGCTGGGGACAGGGGCCACACTGGGGTACGCAGTATTTT. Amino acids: CASWGQGPHWGTQYF.

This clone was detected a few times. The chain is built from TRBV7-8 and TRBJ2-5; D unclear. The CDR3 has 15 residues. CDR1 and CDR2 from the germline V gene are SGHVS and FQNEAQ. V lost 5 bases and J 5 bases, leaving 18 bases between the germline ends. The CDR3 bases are TGTGCCAGCAGCCCGAGACCGCTACCCAGGGAGACCCAGTACTTC. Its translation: CASSPRPLPRETQYF.